One sample yielded the 18 T cell receptor beta chains listed below, sequenced in a study of cytotoxic CD8 clonotypes in ibrutinib-treated CLL. Measured with immunoSEQ multiplex PCR; TCRdb has only the in-frame clones, and not every one. Seen here are roughly 250,000 clones, around three quarters observed once, and the top ten hold approximately 15%. The source material was PBMCs, sampled after 24 months of ibrutinib treatment. These receptors all come from a human donor with chronic lymphocytic leukemia.

This clone was seen a handful of times. The genes are TRBV29-1 and TRBJ1-5; 7 bases line up with TRBD1. The CDR3 sequence is 12 residues long. Germline V gene sequence: CDR1 SQVTM, CDR2 ANQGSEA. The V gene end was trimmed by 7 bases and the J gene end by 7 bases; junction bases not matched to a gene: 7. CDR3 sequence reads: CSAGGLGQPQHF. The DNA of the CDR3 is TGCAGCGCAGGGGGGCTGGGGCAGCCCCAGCATTTT.

V is TRBV27 and J is TRBJ2-1; no clear D. The CDR3 consists of 16 residues. Deletions cut 6 bases from V and 9 bases from J, with 24 bases between. The V gene's germline CDR1 is MNHEY and CDR2 SMNVEV (reference sequence). CDR3 sequence (DNA): TGTGCCAGCAGGACCTCCCTTAGGTGGCCGACGGTTGAGCAGTTCTTC. This sequence encodes CASRTSLRWPTVEQFF.

This clone was recorded only once. The rearrangement joins TRBV4-3 to TRBJ1-2, with TRBD1 matching over 8 bases. The germline gives CDR1 LGHNA, CDR2 YSLEER. The CDR3 runs 14 residues. The V segment lost 3 bases and the J segment 8 bases; nucleotides outside the gene matches: 8. CDR3 in amino acids: CASSQTTGAGGYTF. For the CDR3, the DNA is TGCGCCAGCAGCCAGACGACAGGGGCAGGGGGCTACACCTTC.

This rearrangement joins TRBV9 to TRBJ2-3; 9 positions agree with TRBD2. The CDR3 loop spans 15 amino acids. The trim removed 3 bases at V and 8 bases at J, leaving 10 bases unmatched. Per germline, CDR1 SGDLS and CDR2 YYNGEE. In DNA form, the CDR3 reads TGTGCCAGCAGCGCTAGCGGGGCCCTAGTTGGTACGCAGTATTTT. This encodes CASSASGALVGTQYF.

The V call is TRBV6-5, the J call TRBJ2-7; TRBD1 agrees at 8 bases. Germline CDR1 reads MNHEY; CDR2 reads SVGAGI. Trimming at V came to 7 bases and at J to 7 bases, leaving 12 bases not matched to a gene. The CDR3 totals 14 residues. CDR3 sequence reads: CASNPTGGRGEQYF. The CDR3 DNA reads as TGTGCCAGCAATCCTACAGGGGGACGTGGGGAGCAGTACTTC.

The rearrangement uses TRBV2 and TRBJ2-3; weak D call: TRBD2 (5 bases). The V gene's germline CDR1 is SNHLY and CDR2 FYNNEI. The CDR3 length is 13 residues. V was clipped by 8 bases and J by 5 bases, with 14 bases between them. CDR3 DNA: TGTGCCAGCGTGCGCTCCGCGGGAGATACGCAGTATTTT. Amino acids: CASVRSAGDTQYF. Combining the CDR3 with reference TRBV2 and TRBJ2-3 gives the whole variable domain EPEVTQTPSHQVTQMGQEVILRCVPISNHLYFYWYRQILGQKVEFLVSFYNNEISEKSEIFDDQFSVERPDGSNFTLKIRSTKLEDSAMYFCASVRSAGDTQYFGPGTRLTVL.

V gene TRBV7-2 combines with J gene TRBJ2-3; D ambiguous. Trimming cost V 0 bases and J 5 bases, with 9 bases left between them. The CDR3 loop spans 14 amino acids. Per the germline V gene, CDR1 is SGHTA and CDR2 is FQGNSA. The CDR3 sequence is CASSLASGLDTQYF. The CDR3 DNA sequence: TGTGCCAGCAGCTTAGCATCTGGGTTAGATACGCAGTATTTT.

The chain has TRBV6-5 and TRBJ2-7; a weak D match, TRBD1 (5 bases). CDR3 size: 13 residues. V was clipped by 2 bases and J by 3 bases, with 8 bases between them. Germline CDR1 reads MNHEY; CDR2 reads SVGAGI. CDR3 sequence: CASSYRQGYEQYF. The CDR3 DNA is TGTGCCAGCAGTTACCGGCAGGGCTACGAGCAGTACTTC.

There are a few counts of this clone. This chain uses TRBV27 with TRBJ1-5; 7 nucleotides agree with TRBD1. The CDR3 covers 13 residues. With 6 bases clipped from V and 7 bases from J, the junction kept 6 bases outside the gene matches. Germline CDR1 reads MNHEY; CDR2 reads SMNVEV (reference sequence). The CDR3 protein is CASRGTAGQPQHF. The DNA for the CDR3 is TGTGCCAGCAGGGGGACAGCGGGACAGCCCCAGCATTTT.

The chain employs TRBV9 and TRBJ2-5, with D maybe TRBD2 (5 bases). The CDR3 loop spans 14 amino acids. The V end was cut by 2 bases, the J end by 5 bases, with 13 bases between. The germline CDR1 and CDR2 sequences are SGDLS and YYNGEE. In DNA form, the CDR3 reads TGTGCCAGCAGCGTCAGTGGAGCGGAGGAGACCCAGTACTTC. Its translation: CASSVSGAEETQYF.

The chain is built from TRBV6-5 and TRBJ2-5, with a tentative D call TRBD1 (5 bases). CDR1 is MNHEY, CDR2 SVGAGI, per germline. V lost 0 bases and J 2 bases, leaving 13 bases between the germline ends. This CDR3 is built from 16 residues. The CDR3 bases are TGTGCCAGCAGTTACTCGACAGCTACCCCACAAGAGACCCAGTACTTC. The encoded protein is CASSYSTATPQETQYF.

The CDR3 loop is CASTGGANTEAFF. The CDR3 region has the DNA TGTGCGTCGACAGGGGGCGCGAACACTGAAGCTTTCTTT. This rearrangement joins TRBV2 to TRBJ1-1; 10 bases align to TRBD1. From germline, CDR1 is SNHLY and CDR2 FYNNEI. The CDR3 is 13 amino acids.

The gene calls are TRBV20-1 and TRBJ2-3; D is perhaps TRBD1 (5 bases). CDR3 length: 11 amino acids. CDR1 is DFQATT and CDR2 is SNEGSKA in the germline V gene (reference sequence). With 6 bases removed from V and 6 bases from J, the gap between germline ends came to 10 bases. The CDR3 loop is CSAMHRDTQYF. CDR3 DNA: TGCAGTGCGATGCACAGGGATACGCAGTATTTT.

This clone was counted once. The chain joins TRBV11-2 to TRBJ2-1; TRBD1 agrees at 7 bases. The CDR3 runs 15 residues. CDR1 SGHAT and CDR2 FQNNGV come from the germline V gene. V was pared by 1 base and J by 5 bases, with 5 bases of the junction left unmatched. The CDR3 spells CASSLVQGNNNEQFF. The CDR3 DNA is TGTGCCAGCAGCTTAGTACAGGGGAATAACAATGAGCAGTTCTTC.

V usage is TRBV7-9 and J usage is TRBJ2-1, with 9 bases that match TRBD2. Per germline, CDR1 SEHNR and CDR2 FQNEAQ (reference sequence). J gave up 6 bases and V 1 base, and 4 bases lay outside the gene matches. The CDR3 is 15 amino acids. The CDR3 DNA is TGTGCCAGCAGCTTAGTCGGGACTAGCCTCAATGAGCAGTTCTTC. This sequence encodes CASSLVGTSLNEQFF. Together with reference TRBV7-9 and TRBJ2-1, the CDR3 gives the full variable domain: DTGVSQNPRHKITKRGQNVTFRCDPISEHNRLYWYRQTLGQGPEFLTYFQNEAQLEKSRLLSDRFSAERPKGSFSTLEIQRTEQGDSAMYLCASSLVGTSLNEQFFGPGTRLTVL.

The V gene is TRBV7-8, the J gene TRBJ2-3; the match to TRBD2 covers 8 bases. V dropped 5 bases and J dropped 6; count of bases not matched to a gene: 13. Germline CDR1 is SGHVS and CDR2 is FQNEAQ. The CDR3 spans 16 residues. The DNA of the CDR3 is TGTGCCAGCAGCAAAGGCCTGGCGGGAGGCGGCGATACGCAGTATTTT. This encodes CASSKGLAGGGDTQYF.

CDR3 sequence (DNA): TGTGCCAGCAGTCACCTAGCGGCTAGCACAGATACGCAGTATTTT. It yields the protein CASSHLAASTDTQYF. The rearrangement uses TRBV27 and TRBJ2-3, with 7 bases matching TRBD2. CDR1 is MNHEY and CDR2 is SMNVEV in the germline V gene (reference sequence). V was clipped by 5 bases and J by 0 bases; unmatched bases: 5. The CDR3 has 15 amino acids.

This clone was counted at least ten times. This chain joins TRBV6-6 and TRBJ1-1; 8 nucleotides align to TRBD1. V lost 6 bases to trimming and J lost 5 bases; unmatched junction nucleotides: 14. CDR1 and CDR2 (germline): MNHNY, SVGAGI (reference sequence). The CDR3 is made up of 16 amino acids. CDR3 in amino acids: CASSSDRATGRTEAFF. Written as DNA, the CDR3 is TGTGCCAGCAGCTCGGACAGGGCTACGGGTAGGACTGAAGCTTTCTTT.